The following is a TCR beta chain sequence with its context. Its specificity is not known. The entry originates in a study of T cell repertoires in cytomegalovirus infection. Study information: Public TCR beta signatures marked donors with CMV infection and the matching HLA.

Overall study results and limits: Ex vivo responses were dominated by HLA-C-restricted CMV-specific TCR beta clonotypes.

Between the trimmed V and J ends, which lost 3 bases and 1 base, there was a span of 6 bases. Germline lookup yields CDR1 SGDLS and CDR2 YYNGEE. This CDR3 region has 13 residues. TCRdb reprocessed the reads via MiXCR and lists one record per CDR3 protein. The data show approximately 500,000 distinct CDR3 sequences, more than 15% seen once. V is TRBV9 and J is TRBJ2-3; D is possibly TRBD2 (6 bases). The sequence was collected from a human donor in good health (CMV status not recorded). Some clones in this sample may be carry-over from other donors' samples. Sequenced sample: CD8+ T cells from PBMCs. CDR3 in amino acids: CASSGEGTDTQYF. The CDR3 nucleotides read TGTGCCAGCAGCGGGGAGGGCACAGATACGCAGTATTTT.